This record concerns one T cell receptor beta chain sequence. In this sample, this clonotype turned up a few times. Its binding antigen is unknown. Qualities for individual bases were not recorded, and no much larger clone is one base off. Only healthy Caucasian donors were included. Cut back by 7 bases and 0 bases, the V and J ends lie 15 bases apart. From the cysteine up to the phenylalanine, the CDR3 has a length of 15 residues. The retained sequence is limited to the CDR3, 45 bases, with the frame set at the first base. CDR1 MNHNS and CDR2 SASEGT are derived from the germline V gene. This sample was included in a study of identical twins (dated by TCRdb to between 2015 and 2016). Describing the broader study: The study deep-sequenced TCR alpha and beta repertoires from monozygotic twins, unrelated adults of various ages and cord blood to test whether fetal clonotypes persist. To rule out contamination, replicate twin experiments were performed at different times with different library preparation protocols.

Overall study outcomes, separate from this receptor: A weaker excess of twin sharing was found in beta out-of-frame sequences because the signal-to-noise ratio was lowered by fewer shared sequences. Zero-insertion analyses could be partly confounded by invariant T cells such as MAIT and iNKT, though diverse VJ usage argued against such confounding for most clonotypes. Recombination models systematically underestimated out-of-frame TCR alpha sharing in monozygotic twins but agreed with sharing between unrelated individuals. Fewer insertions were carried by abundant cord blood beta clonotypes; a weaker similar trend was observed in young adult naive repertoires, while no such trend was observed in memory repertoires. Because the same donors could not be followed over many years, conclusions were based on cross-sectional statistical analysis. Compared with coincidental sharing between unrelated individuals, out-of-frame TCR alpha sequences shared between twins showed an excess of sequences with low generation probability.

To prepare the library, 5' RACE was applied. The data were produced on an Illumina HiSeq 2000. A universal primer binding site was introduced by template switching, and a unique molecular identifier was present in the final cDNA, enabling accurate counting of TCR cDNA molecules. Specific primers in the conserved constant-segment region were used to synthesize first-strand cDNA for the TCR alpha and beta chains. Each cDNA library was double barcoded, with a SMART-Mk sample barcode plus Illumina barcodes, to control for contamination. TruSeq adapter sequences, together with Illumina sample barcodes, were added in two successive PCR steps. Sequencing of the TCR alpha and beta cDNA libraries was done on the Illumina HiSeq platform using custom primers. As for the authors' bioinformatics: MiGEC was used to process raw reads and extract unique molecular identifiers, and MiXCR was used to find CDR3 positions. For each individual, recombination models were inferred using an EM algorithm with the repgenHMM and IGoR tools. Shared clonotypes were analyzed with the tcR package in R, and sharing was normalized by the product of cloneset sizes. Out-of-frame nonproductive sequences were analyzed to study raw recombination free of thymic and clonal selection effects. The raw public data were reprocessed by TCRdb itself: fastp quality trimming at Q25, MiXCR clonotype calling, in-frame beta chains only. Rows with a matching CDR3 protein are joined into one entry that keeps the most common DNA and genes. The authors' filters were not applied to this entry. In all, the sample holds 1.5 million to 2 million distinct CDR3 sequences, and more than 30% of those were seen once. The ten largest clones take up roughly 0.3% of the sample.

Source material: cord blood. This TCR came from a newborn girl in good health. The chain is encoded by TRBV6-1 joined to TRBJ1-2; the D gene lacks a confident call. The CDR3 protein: CASTSHGGTNYGYTF. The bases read TGTGCCAGCACCAGCCATGGCGGGACTAACTATGGCTACACCTTC.